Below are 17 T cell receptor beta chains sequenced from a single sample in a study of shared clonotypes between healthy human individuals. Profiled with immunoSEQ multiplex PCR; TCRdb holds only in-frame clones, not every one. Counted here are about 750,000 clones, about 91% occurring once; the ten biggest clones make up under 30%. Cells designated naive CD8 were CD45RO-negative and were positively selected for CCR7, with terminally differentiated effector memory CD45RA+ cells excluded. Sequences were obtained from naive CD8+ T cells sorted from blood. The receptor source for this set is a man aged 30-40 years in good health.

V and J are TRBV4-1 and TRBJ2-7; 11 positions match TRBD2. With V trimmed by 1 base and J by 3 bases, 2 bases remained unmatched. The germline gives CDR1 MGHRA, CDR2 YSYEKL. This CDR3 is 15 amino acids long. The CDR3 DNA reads TGCGCCAGCAGCCAAGCTAGCGGGAGGTTCTACGAGCAGTACTTC. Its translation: CASSQASGRFYEQYF.

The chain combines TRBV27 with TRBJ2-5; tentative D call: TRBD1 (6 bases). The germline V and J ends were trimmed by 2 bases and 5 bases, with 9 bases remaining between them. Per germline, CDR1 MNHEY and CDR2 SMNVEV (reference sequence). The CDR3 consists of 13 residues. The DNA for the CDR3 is TGTGCCAGCAGTTTACAGCAGGGGGAGACCCAGTACTTC. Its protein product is CASSLQQGETQYF.

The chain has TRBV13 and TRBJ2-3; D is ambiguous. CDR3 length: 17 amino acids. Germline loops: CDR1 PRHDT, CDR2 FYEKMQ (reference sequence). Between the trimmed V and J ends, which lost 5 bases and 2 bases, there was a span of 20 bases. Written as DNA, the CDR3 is TGTGCCAGCAGCCTGATATTTAATGGCACAAACACAGATACGCAGTATTTT. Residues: CASSLIFNGTNTDTQYF.

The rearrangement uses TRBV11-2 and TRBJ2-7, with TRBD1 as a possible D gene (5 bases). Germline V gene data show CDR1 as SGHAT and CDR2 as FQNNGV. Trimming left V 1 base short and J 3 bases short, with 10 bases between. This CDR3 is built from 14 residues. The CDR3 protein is CASSLGAGIYEQYF. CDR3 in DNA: TGTGCCAGCAGCTTAGGAGCAGGGATCTACGAGCAGTACTTC.

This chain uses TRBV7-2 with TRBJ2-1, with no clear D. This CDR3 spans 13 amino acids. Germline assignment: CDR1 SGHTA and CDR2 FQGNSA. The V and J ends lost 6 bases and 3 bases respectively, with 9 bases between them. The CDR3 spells CASREPIYNEQFF. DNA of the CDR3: TGTGCCAGCAGGGAGCCGATCTACAATGAGCAGTTCTTC.

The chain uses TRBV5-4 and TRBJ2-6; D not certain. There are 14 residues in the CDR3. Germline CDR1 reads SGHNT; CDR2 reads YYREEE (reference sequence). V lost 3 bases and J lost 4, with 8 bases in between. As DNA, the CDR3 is TGTGCCAGCAGCTCTGGTCGAGGGGCCAACGTCCTGACTTTC. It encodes CASSSGRGANVLTF.

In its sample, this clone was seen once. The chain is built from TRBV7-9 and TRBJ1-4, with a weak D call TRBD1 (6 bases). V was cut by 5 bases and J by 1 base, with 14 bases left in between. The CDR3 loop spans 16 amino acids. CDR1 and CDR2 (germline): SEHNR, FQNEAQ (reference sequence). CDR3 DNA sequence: TGTGCCAGCAGCCCCCCCGGGGGCGTAACTAATGAAAAACTGTTTTTT. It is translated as CASSPPGGVTNEKLFF.

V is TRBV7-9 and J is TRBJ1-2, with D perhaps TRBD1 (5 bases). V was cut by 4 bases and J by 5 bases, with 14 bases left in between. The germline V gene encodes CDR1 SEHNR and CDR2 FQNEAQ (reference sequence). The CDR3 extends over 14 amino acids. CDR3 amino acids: CASSSGLLAYGYTF. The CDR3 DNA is TGTGCCAGCAGCTCGGGACTTTTGGCATATGGCTACACCTTC. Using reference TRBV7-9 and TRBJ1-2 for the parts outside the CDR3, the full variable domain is DTGVSQNPRHKITKRGQNVTFRCDPISEHNRLYWYRQTLGQGPEFLTYFQNEAQLEKSRLLSDRFSAERPKGSFSTLEIQRTEQGDSAMYLCASSSGLLAYGYTFGSGTRLTVV.

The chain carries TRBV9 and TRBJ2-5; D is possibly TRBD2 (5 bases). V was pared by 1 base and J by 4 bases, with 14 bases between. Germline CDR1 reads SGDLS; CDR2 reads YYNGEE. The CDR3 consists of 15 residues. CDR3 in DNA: TGTGCCAGCAGCGTACTAACGGGAAGAGCAGAGACCCAGTACTTC. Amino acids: CASSVLTGRAETQYF.

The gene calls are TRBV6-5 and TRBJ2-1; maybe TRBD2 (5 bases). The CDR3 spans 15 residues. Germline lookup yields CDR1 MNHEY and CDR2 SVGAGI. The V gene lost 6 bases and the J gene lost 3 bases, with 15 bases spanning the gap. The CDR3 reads CASRSPTRNYNEQFF. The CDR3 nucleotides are TGTGCCAGCAGGTCGCCTACTAGGAACTACAATGAGCAGTTCTTC.

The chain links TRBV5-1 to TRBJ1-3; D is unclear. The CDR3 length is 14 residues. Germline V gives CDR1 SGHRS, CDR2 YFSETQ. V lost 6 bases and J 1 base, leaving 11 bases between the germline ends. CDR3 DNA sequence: TGCGCCAGCAACGGTGATGGTTCTGGAAACACCATATATTTT. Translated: CASNGDGSGNTIYF.

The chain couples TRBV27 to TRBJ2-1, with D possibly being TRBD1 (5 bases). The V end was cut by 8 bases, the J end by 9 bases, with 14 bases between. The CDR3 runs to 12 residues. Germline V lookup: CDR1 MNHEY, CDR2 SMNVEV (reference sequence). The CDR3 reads CASSSGLGEQFF. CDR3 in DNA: TGTGCCAGCTCATCAGGGCTGGGTGAGCAGTTCTTC.

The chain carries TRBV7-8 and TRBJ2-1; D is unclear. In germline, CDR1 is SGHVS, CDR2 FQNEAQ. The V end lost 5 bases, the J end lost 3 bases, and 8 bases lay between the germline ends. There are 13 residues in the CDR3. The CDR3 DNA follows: TGTGCCAGCAGCACGAAAGTCTACAATGAGCAGTTCTTC. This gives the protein CASSTKVYNEQFF. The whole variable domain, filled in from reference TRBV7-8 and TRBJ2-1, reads GAGVSQSPRYKVAKRGQDVALRCDPISGHVSLFWYQQALGQGPEFLTYFQNEAQLDKSGLPSDRFFAERPEGSVSTLKIQRTQQEDSAVYLCASSTKVYNEQFFGPGTRLTVL.

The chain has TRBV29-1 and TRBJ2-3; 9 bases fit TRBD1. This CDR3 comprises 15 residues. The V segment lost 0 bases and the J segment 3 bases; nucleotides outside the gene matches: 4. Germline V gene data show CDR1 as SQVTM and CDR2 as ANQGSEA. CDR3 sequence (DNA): TGCAGCGTTGAAGAGACAGGGGGAAGAACAGATACGCAGTATTTT. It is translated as CSVEETGGRTDTQYF.

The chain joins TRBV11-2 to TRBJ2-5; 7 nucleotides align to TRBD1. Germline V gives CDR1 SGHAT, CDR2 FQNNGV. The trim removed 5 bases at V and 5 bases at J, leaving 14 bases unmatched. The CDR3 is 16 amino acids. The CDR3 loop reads CASSTWTGPNQETQYF. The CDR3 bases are TGTGCCAGCAGCACCTGGACAGGCCCGAATCAGGAGACCCAGTACTTC.

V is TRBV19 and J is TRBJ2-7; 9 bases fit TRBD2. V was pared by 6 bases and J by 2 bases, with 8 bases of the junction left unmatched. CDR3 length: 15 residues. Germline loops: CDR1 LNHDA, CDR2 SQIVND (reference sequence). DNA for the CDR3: TGTGCCAGTAGCTCCGCGGGAGGGCCTCCCTACGAGCAGTACTTC. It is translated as CASSSAGGPPYEQYF.

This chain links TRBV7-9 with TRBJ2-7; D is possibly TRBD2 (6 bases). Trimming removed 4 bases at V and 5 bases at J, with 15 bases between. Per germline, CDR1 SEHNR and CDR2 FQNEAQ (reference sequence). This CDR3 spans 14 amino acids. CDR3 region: CASSSREREDEQYF. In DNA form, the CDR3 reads TGTGCCAGCAGCTCTCGGGAGAGGGAGGACGAGCAGTACTTC.